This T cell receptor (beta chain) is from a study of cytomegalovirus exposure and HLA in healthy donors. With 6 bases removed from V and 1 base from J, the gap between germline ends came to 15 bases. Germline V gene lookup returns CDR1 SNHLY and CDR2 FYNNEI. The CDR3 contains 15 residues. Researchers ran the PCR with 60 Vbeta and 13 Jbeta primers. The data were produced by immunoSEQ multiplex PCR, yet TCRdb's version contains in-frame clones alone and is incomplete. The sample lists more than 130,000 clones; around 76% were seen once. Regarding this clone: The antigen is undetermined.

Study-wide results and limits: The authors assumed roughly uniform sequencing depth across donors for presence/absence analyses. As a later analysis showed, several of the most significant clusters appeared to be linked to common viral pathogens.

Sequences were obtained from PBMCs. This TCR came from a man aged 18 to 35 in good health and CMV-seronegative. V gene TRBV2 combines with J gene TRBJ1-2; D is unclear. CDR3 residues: CASRRGGNDNYGYTF. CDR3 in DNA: TGTGCCAGCAGGCGCGGCGGGAATGATAACTATGGCTACACCTTC.